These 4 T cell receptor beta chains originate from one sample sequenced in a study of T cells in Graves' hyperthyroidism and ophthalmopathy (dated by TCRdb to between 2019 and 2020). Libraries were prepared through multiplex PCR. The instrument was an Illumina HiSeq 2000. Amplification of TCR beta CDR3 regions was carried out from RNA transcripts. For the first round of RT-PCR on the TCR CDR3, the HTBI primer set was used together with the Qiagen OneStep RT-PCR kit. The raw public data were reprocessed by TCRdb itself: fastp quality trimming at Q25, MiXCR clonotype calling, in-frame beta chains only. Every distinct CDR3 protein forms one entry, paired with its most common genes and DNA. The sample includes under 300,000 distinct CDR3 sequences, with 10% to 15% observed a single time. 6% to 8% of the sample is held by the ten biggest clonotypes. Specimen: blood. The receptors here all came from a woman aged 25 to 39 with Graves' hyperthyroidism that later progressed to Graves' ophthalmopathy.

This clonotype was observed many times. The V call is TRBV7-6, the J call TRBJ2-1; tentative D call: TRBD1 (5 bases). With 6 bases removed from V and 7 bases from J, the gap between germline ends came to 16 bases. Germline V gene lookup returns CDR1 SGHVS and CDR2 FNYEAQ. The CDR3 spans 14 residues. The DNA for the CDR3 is TGTGCCAGCAGTCAAAAGGGGAACATAAATGAGCAGTTCTTC. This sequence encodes CASSQKGNINEQFF.

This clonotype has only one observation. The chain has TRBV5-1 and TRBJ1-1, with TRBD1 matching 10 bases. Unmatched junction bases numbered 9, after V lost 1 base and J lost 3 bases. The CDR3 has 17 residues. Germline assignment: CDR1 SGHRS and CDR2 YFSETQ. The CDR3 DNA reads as TGCGCCAGCAGCTTGTTCGTAACCGGGACAGGGGACACTGAAGCTTTCTTT. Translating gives CASSLFVTGTGDTEAFF.

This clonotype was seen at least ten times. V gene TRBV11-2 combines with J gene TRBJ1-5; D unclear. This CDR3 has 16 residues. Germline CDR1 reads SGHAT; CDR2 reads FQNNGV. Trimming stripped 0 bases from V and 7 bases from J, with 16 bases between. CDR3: CASSLDPGPASQPQHF. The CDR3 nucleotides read TGTGCCAGCAGCTTAGACCCCGGACCAGCGAGCCAGCCCCAGCATTTT.

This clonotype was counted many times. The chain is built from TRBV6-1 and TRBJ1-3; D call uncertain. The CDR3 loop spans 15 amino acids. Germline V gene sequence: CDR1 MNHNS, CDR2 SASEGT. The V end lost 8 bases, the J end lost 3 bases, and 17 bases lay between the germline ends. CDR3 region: CASSVGTGGGNTIYF. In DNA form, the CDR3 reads TGTGCCAGCTCAGTTGGAACCGGCGGTGGAAACACCATATATTTT.